This paragraph covers one TCR beta chain sequence. As yet, its antigen is unknown. Some 27,000 T cell genomes, or approximately 200 ng DNA, went into the sorted-subset replicate PCRs. Repertoires were generated with immunoSEQ multiplex PCR, while TCRdb's copy carries only in-frame clones and drops some. Among some 2.3 million clones listed, 93% were seen once. The sample originates from a study of shared clonotypes between healthy human individuals. V gave up 3 bases and J gave up 4 bases, with 16 bases separating them. There are 16 residues in the CDR3. Germline V gene sequence: CDR1 KGHSH, CDR2 LQKENI. Study-wide results and caveats: Naive CD4 clonotypes overlapped across several donors at around 4.8%.

Sequencing was done on a sample of naive CD4+ T cells from PBMCs. Subset in this sample: CD45RA+ positively selected. This clonotype originated in a man aged 18-30 years in good health. Some clones in this sample may be carry-over from other donors' samples. The chain has TRBV18 and TRBJ2-1; D gene unclear. CDR3 in DNA: TGTGCCAGCTCACCTCTATATTCCGCGGAATACAATGAGCAGTTCTTC. Protein: CASSPLYSAEYNEQFF.